This TCR beta chain emerged from a study of blood T cell repertoires in COVID-19. Turning to the study itself: Samples taken during acute and convalescent COVID-19 were collected in the United States, Italy and Spain. The cDNA or gDNA used as material had been derived from T cells, B-cell-depleted T cells, or PBMCs.

Methods used by the authors: Using reference gene primer amplification, nucleated cell counts were estimated. The protocol was immunoSEQ multiplex PCR, while the TCRdb copy is restricted to in-frame clones and leaves out a portion. V, J and clone size derive from that table, while D and trimming were established from the DNA sequence. The sample holds around 97,000 clones, approximately 90% seen once. CDR1 is SGHRS and CDR2 is YFSETQ in the germline V gene. Trimming took 3 bases from V and 2 from J; bases not matched to a gene: 1. CDR3 length equals 15 residues. This receptor was taken from a man aged 50-59 years in a cohort sampled during active COVID-19. The chain links TRBV5-1 to TRBJ2-1, with TRBD1 matching over 11 bases. The sample was peripheral blood. The CDR3 loop is CASSSGQGAYNEQFF. CDR3 DNA: TGCGCCAGCAGCTCGGGACAGGGGGCCTACAATGAGCAGTTCTTC.